These 25 T cell receptor beta chains came from one sample sequenced in a study of cytotoxic CD8 clonotypes in ibrutinib-treated CLL. Some clones are missing from TCRdb's copy, which holds only in-frame ones; the method was immunoSEQ multiplex PCR. The table has hundreds of thousands of clones, under 75% seen once. Sample: PBMCs, taken after 24 months of ibrutinib treatment. The receptor set was obtained from a human donor with chronic lymphocytic leukemia.

The chain has TRBV28 and TRBJ2-5; 8 positions match TRBD2. The CDR3 extends over 15 amino acids. With V trimmed by 8 bases and J by 5 bases, 13 bases remained unmatched. CDR1 and CDR2 from the germline V gene are MDHEN and SYDVKM. The CDR3 reads CASGSRGVWFETQYF. CDR3 DNA sequence: TGTGCCAGCGGTTCGCGGGGGGTCTGGTTTGAGACCCAGTACTTC.

The V gene is TRBV2, the J gene TRBJ1-1; D possibly corresponds to TRBD1 (5 bases). CDR3 length: 16 residues. V lost 7 bases and J 5 bases, leaving 23 bases between the germline ends. The germline CDR1 and CDR2 sequences are SNHLY and FYNNEI. The CDR3 nucleotides read TGTGCCAGCAACCCCGGGGTCAGGGTGGAAGGGACTGAAGCTTTCTTT. Protein sequence: CASNPGVRVEGTEAFF.

This chain links TRBV6-5 with TRBJ2-7; TRBD2 is a possible D gene (5 bases). The CDR3 loop spans 15 amino acids. Germline CDR1 is MNHEY and CDR2 is SVGAGI. V was clipped by 5 bases and J by 2 bases, with 16 bases between them. CDR3: CASSQQGLLPYEQYF. The CDR3, as DNA: TGTGCCAGCAGTCAACAAGGACTGCTTCCCTACGAGCAGTACTTC.

The chain links TRBV4-1 to TRBJ2-4, with 7 bases identical to TRBD2. The CDR3 has 14 residues. Germline values: CDR1 MGHRA, CDR2 YSYEKL. V gave up 1 base and J gave up 6 bases; unmatched junction bases: 3. The DNA for the CDR3 is TGCGCCAGCAGCCAAGGGGAGGGTTTAAACATTCAGTACTTC. This codes for CASSQGEGLNIQYF.

This chain joins TRBV5-1 and TRBJ2-7; D remains unclear. The CDR3 has 16 amino acids. Germline loops: CDR1 SGHRS, CDR2 YFSETQ. Trimming took off 4 bases at V and 0 bases at J, with 17 bases between the two ends. In nucleotides, the CDR3 is TGCGCCAGCAGCCCCCAAGGGCTACCTGGCTCCTACGAGCAGTACTTC. This sequence encodes CASSPQGLPGSYEQYF. Full variable domain (rest looked up from reference TRBV5-1 and TRBJ2-7): KAGVTQTPRYLIKTRGQQVTLSCSPISGHRSVSWYQQTPGQGLQFLFEYFSETQRNKGNFPGRFSGRQFSNSRSEMNVSTLELGDSALYLCASSPQGLPGSYEQYFGPGTRLTVT.

This sequence joins TRBV28 and TRBJ2-7; 7 nucleotides align to TRBD2. The V and J ends lost 2 bases and 3 bases, in that order; junction bases with no gene match: 4. Germline V gives CDR1 MDHEN, CDR2 SYDVKM. The CDR3 sequence is 14 residues long. The CDR3 bases are TGTGCCAGCAGTTTACCCGGACTAGTCTACGAGCAGTACTTC. Translating gives CASSLPGLVYEQYF.

The rearrangement links TRBV9 to TRBJ2-1; 7 bases line up with TRBD2. Trimming took 0 bases from V and 1 from J; bases not matched to a gene: 7. Germline-derived CDR1 and CDR2 are SGDLS and YYNGEE. This CDR3 has 17 amino acids. CDR3 region: CASSVGLWEGSYNEQFF. CDR3 nucleotides: TGTGCCAGCAGCGTAGGATTGTGGGAGGGATCCTACAATGAGCAGTTCTTC.

As DNA, the CDR3 is TGCAGCGTTACTGGGGTCTTAGCGGGAGCGGACGAGCAGTACTTC. Encoded protein: CSVTGVLAGADEQYF. The rearrangement links TRBV29-1 to TRBJ2-7, with 9 bases aligning to TRBD2. There are 15 residues in the CDR3. Looked up from germline, CDR1 is SQVTM and CDR2 is ANQGSEA. V lost 5 bases to trimming and J lost 5 bases; unmatched junction nucleotides: 13.

A few counts support this clone. The V call is TRBV30, the J call TRBJ1-1, with D uncertain. Germline V gene lookup returns CDR1 GTSNPN and CDR2 SVGIG (reference sequence). Trimming left V 4 bases short and J 0 bases short, with 9 bases between. CDR3 length: 13 amino acids. The CDR3 DNA is TGTGCCTGGATACGCGGGATGAACACTGAAGCTTTCTTT. Amino acids: CAWIRGMNTEAFF.

The rearrangement uses TRBV9 and TRBJ1-1; no clear D. The CDR3 loop spans 15 amino acids. Germline values: CDR1 SGDLS, CDR2 YYNGEE. The germline V and J ends were trimmed by 0 bases and 1 base, with 10 bases remaining between them. This chain's CDR3 is CASSVVGGGNTEAFF. The CDR3 DNA follows: TGTGCCAGCAGCGTAGTTGGAGGAGGGAACACTGAAGCTTTCTTT.

A few counts support this clone. This sequence joins TRBV2 and TRBJ2-3; D uncertain. This CDR3 is built from 12 residues. V shed 6 bases and J shed 4 bases, with 8 bases lying between them. Germline CDR1 and CDR2: SNHLY and FYNNEI. Written as DNA, the CDR3 is TGTGCCAGCAGGCTAAGGTCAGATACGCAGTATTTT. This translates into CASRLRSDTQYF.

V gene TRBV6-5 combines with J gene TRBJ2-3; D unclear. Trimming shortened V by 4 bases and J by 6 bases, and 14 bases separated the two germline ends. The CDR3 totals 14 residues. Germline lookup yields CDR1 MNHEY and CDR2 SVGAGI. This CDR3 reads CASSSTDGLDTQYF. Written as DNA, the CDR3 is TGTGCCAGCAGTTCCACGGACGGCTTGGATACGCAGTATTTT.

This clone was seen a few times. The chain employs TRBV11-3 and TRBJ1-1, with D possibly being TRBD1 (5 bases). V lost 3 bases and J 0 bases, leaving 11 bases between the germline ends. The CDR3 has 15 amino acids. CDR1 and CDR2 from the germline V gene are SGHNT and YENEEA. The CDR3 spells CASSFRGDMNTEAFF. The CDR3 coding sequence is TGTGCCAGCAGCTTTAGGGGAGACATGAACACTGAAGCTTTCTTT.

The chain links TRBV27 to TRBJ2-5; 9 bases are a match to TRBD1. The germline gives CDR1 MNHEY, CDR2 SMNVEV (reference sequence). The CDR3 covers 16 residues. The J segment lost 2 bases and the V segment lost 5 bases, leaving 9 bases of the junction unmatched. CDR3 in DNA: TGTGCCAGCAGTCCCCCCTCGACAGGGGGACAAGAGACCCAGTACTTC. Translating gives CASSPPSTGGQETQYF.

The rearrangement uses TRBV29-1 and TRBJ1-4; the D gene is possibly TRBD1 (6 bases). V dropped 7 bases and J dropped 7 bases, with 19 bases sitting between them. This CDR3 has 14 amino acids. The germline V gene has CDR1 SQVTM and CDR2 ANQGSEA. The CDR3 region is CSAARGGSSEKLFF. CDR3 sequence (DNA): TGCAGCGCCGCACGGGGGGGCTCGAGTGAAAAACTGTTTTTT.

The chain joins TRBV10-3 to TRBJ1-5, with D maybe TRBD1 (5 bases). Trimming took off 6 bases at V and 8 bases at J, with 14 bases between the two ends. Germline CDR1 is ENHRY and CDR2 is SYGVKD. The CDR3 loop spans 13 amino acids. CDR3 in amino acids: CAIRQQENKPQHF. The CDR3 DNA follows: TGTGCCATCAGGCAACAGGAGAATAAGCCCCAGCATTTT.

The chain is built from TRBV30 and TRBJ2-1; D tentatively reads TRBD1 or TRBD2 (5 bases each). V was clipped by 4 bases and J by 7 bases, with 20 bases between them. Germline V gene data show CDR1 as GTSNPN and CDR2 as SVGIG (reference sequence). The length of the CDR3 is 15 residues. CDR3 DNA: TGTGCCTGGAAGCCTTTGAGGGGTTCGTGGAATGAGCAGTTCTTC. It specifies CAWKPLRGSWNEQFF.

By share, this clone ranks as medium-sized. This chain uses TRBV19 with TRBJ1-1; D is uncertain. Trimming left V 6 bases short and J 8 bases short, with 13 bases between. This CDR3 has 12 residues. Germline V gives CDR1 LNHDA, CDR2 SQIVND (reference sequence). CDR3 sequence reads: CASSLGLGEAFF. The CDR3 region has the DNA TGTGCCAGTAGCCTCGGCCTTGGGGAAGCTTTCTTT.

The chain is built from TRBV7-2 and TRBJ2-3, with D perhaps given as TRBD1 or TRBD2 (6 bases each). CDR3 length: 14 residues. Trimming stripped 4 bases from V and 1 base from J, with 9 bases between. Germline V gene sequence: CDR1 SGHTA, CDR2 FQGNSA. CDR3 protein: CASSYREGTDTQYF. As DNA, the CDR3 is TGTGCCAGCAGCTACAGGGAGGGCACAGATACGCAGTATTTT.

The chain couples TRBV6-5 to TRBJ1-2; the D gene is possibly TRBD1 (5 bases). Deletions cut 7 bases from V and 2 bases from J, with 11 bases between. The germline V gene has CDR1 MNHEY and CDR2 SVGAGI. There are 13 residues in the CDR3. The CDR3 DNA follows: TGTGCCAGCAAGAGGGGCGGGAACTATGGCTACACCTTC. Residues: CASKRGGNYGYTF.

A few counts support this clone. The CDR3 bases are TGCGCCAGCAGCCGGGAAATATCTGGGGCCAACGTCCTGACTTTC. Translation gives CASSREISGANVLTF. The V and J genes are TRBV5-1 and TRBJ2-6; the D gene is possibly TRBD2 (5 bases). There are 15 residues in the CDR3. V lost 4 bases, J lost 1 base, and 9 bases lay in between. Germline CDR1 reads SGHRS; CDR2 reads YFSETQ.

In this sample, this clone turned up a few times. The chain uses TRBV18 and TRBJ2-3, with 9 bases that match TRBD2. V gave up 0 bases and J gave up 6 bases; unmatched junction bases: 7. The V gene's germline CDR1 is KGHSH and CDR2 LQKENI. CDR3 length equals 16 residues. In DNA, the CDR3 is TGTGCCAGCTCACCACCCGCGGGAGGGCCAGGGGATACGCAGTATTTT. Amino acid sequence: CASSPPAGGPGDTQYF.

This clone has a handful of counts. The rearrangement joins TRBV4-3 to TRBJ1-2; 7 positions agree with TRBD1. In germline, CDR1 is LGHNA, CDR2 YSLEER. J gave up 6 bases and V 6 bases, and 10 bases lay outside the gene matches. This CDR3 comprises 14 residues. CDR3 region: CASSRERTGDGYTF. CDR3 DNA sequence: TGCGCCAGCAGTCGCGAGCGCACAGGGGATGGCTACACCTTC.

The chain employs TRBV18 and TRBJ2-3, with D possibly being TRBD2 (5 bases). The CDR3 totals 14 residues. Trimming left V 0 bases short and J 5 bases short, with 9 bases between. From germline, CDR1 is KGHSH and CDR2 LQKENI. CDR3 sequence (DNA): TGTGCCAGCTCACCACCGGGAGCAGGAGATACGCAGTATTTT. Translated: CASSPPGAGDTQYF.

The rearrangement uses TRBV5-1 and TRBJ2-5; 7 bases align to TRBD2. From germline, CDR1 is SGHRS and CDR2 YFSETQ. V shed 5 bases, J shed 2 bases, and the junction held 6 bases outside the gene matches. This CDR3 comprises 14 residues. The CDR3 region has the DNA TGCGCCAGCAGATCGGCCGGGGGGCAAGAGACCCAGTACTTC. This encodes CASRSAGGQETQYF.